This T cell receptor beta chain was retrieved from a study of T cell responses to AZD1222 COVID-19 vaccine. General study points: Only a handful of AZD1222 recipients were seropositive at baseline.

Per the germline V gene, CDR1 is MNHEY and CDR2 is SVGAGI. There are 15 residues in the CDR3. V shed 5 bases and J shed 5 bases, with 15 bases lying between them. Using immunoSEQ multiplex PCR, the repertoire was profiled, and TCRdb retains in-frame clones only, with some absent. The sample carries around 140,000 clones, 80% to 95% recorded once. Comment on this clone: What it recognizes is unknown.

This receptor was identified in an adult in good health. Specimen: peripheral blood, collected on day 0 of MenACWY control vaccination. The V call is TRBV6-5, the J call TRBJ1-4; D is ambiguous. Written as DNA, the CDR3 is TGTGCCAGCAGTAACAGACGGAGGGTCAATGAAAAACTGTTTTTT. Its translation is CASSNRRRVNEKLFF.